Sequencing of this TCR beta chain was carried out in a study of technical replicates of blood from several donors. Measured with immunoSEQ multiplex PCR; TCRdb has only the in-frame clones, and not every one. The sample includes about 85,000 clones, approximately 94% of them seen just once. The germline gives CDR1 MNHNS, CDR2 SASEGT. CDR3 length: 15 residues. The junction had 9 bases not matched to a gene; V was cut back by 6 bases and J by 5 bases. This receptor was identified in a human donor in good health. Sequenced input: T cells isolated from PBMCs. The chain employs TRBV6-1 and TRBJ2-1, with TRBD1 matching 8 bases. The CDR3, as DNA: TGTGCCAGCAGGGAACCGGGACAGGCAGACAATGAGCAGTTCTTC. Translation gives CASREPGQADNEQFF.